The 11 T cell receptor beta chains given below trace back to one sample, sequenced in a study of blood T cell repertoires in COVID-19 (dated by TCRdb to the early 2020s). Preparation of the library involved the immunoSEQ multiplex PCR assay. TCRdb's version of the immuneACCESS table is confined to in-frame rearrangements and falls short of the full clone set. An unresolved V gene accounts for under half of the shortfall where checked; the remainder is of unknown origin. This sample has around 60,000 clones in its table, and roughly 79% of those were observed once. The ten largest clones capture 32% of the sample. Sequencing was done on a sample of peripheral blood. The receptors originated from a human donor in a cohort sampled during active COVID-19.

J is TRBJ2-3 and V is TRBV5-1; 7 bases are a match to TRBD2. This CDR3 comprises 15 residues. Unmatched junction bases numbered 7, after V lost 4 bases and J lost 2 bases. Germline assignment: CDR1 SGHRS and CDR2 YFSETQ. This CDR3 reads CASSVTGTITDTQYF. CDR3 sequence (DNA): TGCGCCAGCAGCGTCACCGGGACTATCACAGATACGCAGTATTTT.

The gene calls are TRBV3-1 (or the pseudogene TRBV3-2) and TRBJ1-1; 8 bases are shared with TRBD1. Looked up from germline, CDR1 is LGHDT and CDR2 is YNNKEL (reference sequence). V trimming: 4 bases; J trimming: 9 bases; junction bases outside the gene matches: 13. This CDR3 is 15 amino acids long. This CDR3 is CASSPRTQGAIKAFF. For the CDR3, the DNA is TGTGCCAGCAGCCCTCGGACCCAGGGGGCGATTAAAGCTTTCTTT.

This chain uses TRBV13 with TRBJ1-1; D remains unclear. Germline V gives CDR1 PRHDT, CDR2 FYEKMQ (reference sequence). V was clipped by 7 bases and J by 5 bases, with 14 bases between them. The CDR3 consists of 13 residues. CDR3 DNA sequence: TGTGCCAGCACCGTAGCGCATGGGACTGAAGCTTTCTTT. It specifies CASTVAHGTEAFF.

CDR3 loop: CATQEAPNTGELFF. CDR3 in DNA: TGTGCCACCCAAGAGGCCCCGAACACCGGGGAGCTGTTTTTT. V and J are TRBV15 and TRBJ2-2, with D unresolved. The V and J ends lost 8 bases and 0 bases respectively, with 10 bases between them. CDR1 is LNHNV, CDR2 YYDKDF, per germline (reference sequence). The CDR3 consists of 14 residues.

The rearrangement joins TRBV5-1 to TRBJ2-7; 8 positions agree with TRBD1. CDR1 is SGHRS, CDR2 YFSETQ, per germline. V dropped 2 bases and J dropped 2; count of bases not matched to a gene: 6. This CDR3 spans 15 amino acids. This CDR3 reads CASSLFGQGPYEQYF. The CDR3 DNA is TGCGCCAGCAGCTTATTCGGACAGGGTCCCTACGAGCAGTACTTC. Using reference TRBV5-1 and TRBJ2-7 for the parts outside the CDR3, the full variable domain is KAGVTQTPRYLIKTRGQQVTLSCSPISGHRSVSWYQQTPGQGLQFLFEYFSETQRNKGNFPGRFSGRQFSNSRSEMNVSTLELGDSALYLCASSLFGQGPYEQYFGPGTRLTVT.

The rearrangement links TRBV28 to TRBJ2-5; no clear D gene. The length of the CDR3 is 11 residues. Per germline, CDR1 MDHEN and CDR2 SYDVKM. Between the trimmed V and J ends, which lost 8 bases and 4 bases, there was a span of 8 bases. The DNA of the CDR3 is TGTGCCAGCCCATTCGGAGAGACCCAGTACTTC. It encodes CASPFGETQYF.

The rearrangement joins TRBV19 to TRBJ2-5; D is possibly TRBD2 (7 bases). The CDR3 has 16 residues. Germline CDR1 and CDR2: LNHDA and SQIVND (reference sequence). The V gene lost 2 bases and the J gene lost 2 bases, with 15 bases spanning the gap. The CDR3 sequence is CASSIRRGGLQETQYF. DNA of the CDR3: TGTGCCAGTAGTATAAGGAGGGGGGGGCTACAAGAGACCCAGTACTTC. Supplemented by reference TRBV19 and TRBJ2-5, the full variable domain reads DGGITQSPKYLFRKEGQNVTLSCEQNLNHDAMYWYRQDPGQGLRLIYYSQIVNDFQKGDIAEGYSVSREKKESFPLTVTSAQKNPTAFYLCASSIRRGGLQETQYFGPGTRLLVL.

The chain joins TRBV5-1 to TRBJ1-6; D uncertain. Per germline, CDR1 SGHRS and CDR2 YFSETQ. The CDR3 spans 12 residues. V was pared by 4 bases and J by 7 bases, with 6 bases between. The CDR3 spells CASSQQNSPLHF. In nucleotides, the CDR3 is TGCGCCAGCAGCCAACAGAATTCACCCCTCCACTTT.

The gene calls are TRBV3-1 (or the pseudogene TRBV3-2) and TRBJ2-7; 10 bases align to TRBD2. J lost 0 bases, V lost 3 bases, and 2 bases had no gene match. Per the germline V gene, CDR1 is LGHDT and CDR2 is YNNKEL (reference sequence). The CDR3 extends over 15 amino acids. DNA of the CDR3: TGTGCCAGCAGCCAGACTAGCGGGCCCTCCTACGAGCAGTACTTC. It yields the protein CASSQTSGPSYEQYF.

V usage is TRBV21-1 and J usage is TRBJ1-1. TRBV21-1 is annotated as a pseudogene. CDR3 size: 13 residues. Here the CDR3 reads CAPPEGGVTEAFF. CDR3 coding DNA: TGTGCCCCTCCTGAGGGGGGGGTCACTGAAGCTTTCTTT.

This clone was detected a few times. V and J are TRBV10-3 and TRBJ1-1; TRBD1 matches 7 bases. V dropped 3 bases and J dropped 3; count of bases not matched to a gene: 4. The CDR3 is made up of 14 amino acids. Germline V gene sequence: CDR1 ENHRY, CDR2 SYGVKD. CDR3 sequence reads: CAISDQGEYTEAFF. DNA of the CDR3: TGTGCCATCAGTGACCAGGGGGAGTACACTGAAGCTTTCTTT.